This entry features one TCR beta chain sequence. From germline, CDR1 is SGHTA and CDR2 FQGNSA. Trimming took off 1 base at V and 0 bases at J, with 7 bases between the two ends. The CDR3 is made up of 15 amino acids. This record belongs to a study of blood T cell repertoires in COVID-19. Looking at the study overall: COVID-19 samples from acute and convalescent phases originated in the United States, Italy and Spain. The cDNA or gDNA used as material had been derived from T cells, B-cell-depleted T cells, or PBMCs.

How the authors handled the data: Researchers report that nucleated cell counts were estimated from reference gene primer amplification. Data came from immunoSEQ multiplex PCR; TCRdb stores just in-frame clones and leaves some out. The D gene and trimming were derived from the DNA, and the V and J assignments and clone size from that table. The repertoire has around 300,000 clones, approximately 90% of them found once; the top ten carry around 3%. The specimen was peripheral blood. The chain carries TRBV7-2 and TRBJ1-5; D not certain. The sequence derives from a woman aged 25-40 years with active or convalescent COVID-19. The CDR3 loop is CASSLDLYSNQPQHF. For the CDR3, the DNA is TGTGCCAGCAGCTTAGATTTGTATAGCAATCAGCCCCAGCATTTT.